This TCR beta chain appears in the sequencing data of a study of early T cells in non-severe SARS-CoV-2 infection. For the study at large: Chains from this unsorted whole-blood bulk RNA could not be paired.

Unique molecular identifiers tagged individual cDNA molecules. TCRdb re-called the 5' RACE reads through MiXCR, storing one row per CDR3 protein. The sample comprises tens of thousands of distinct CDR3 sequences, about 9.9% of which are singletons, and about 13% rests with the top ten. This CDR3 has 15 amino acids. Trimming cost V 5 bases and J 5 bases; bases outside gene matches: 9. Per the germline V gene, CDR1 is SGHTA and CDR2 is FQGTGA. This clonotype was counted between two and nine times. Its antigen is as yet unknown. Study outcomes and limitations: Database matching using VDJdb favored anti-spike CD8 responses, with private and CD4 specificities left missing.

The chain couples TRBV7-3 to TRBJ2-3; 8 bases align to TRBD2. The origin of this receptor is an adult who was a healthcare worker with PCR-confirmed SARS-CoV-2 infection or an uninfected control (not recorded which). Sequenced: whole blood. The CDR3 protein is CASSPTRGGRDTQYF. The CDR3 bases are TGTGCCAGCAGCCCCACCCGGGGGGGGCGAGATACGCAGTATTTT.